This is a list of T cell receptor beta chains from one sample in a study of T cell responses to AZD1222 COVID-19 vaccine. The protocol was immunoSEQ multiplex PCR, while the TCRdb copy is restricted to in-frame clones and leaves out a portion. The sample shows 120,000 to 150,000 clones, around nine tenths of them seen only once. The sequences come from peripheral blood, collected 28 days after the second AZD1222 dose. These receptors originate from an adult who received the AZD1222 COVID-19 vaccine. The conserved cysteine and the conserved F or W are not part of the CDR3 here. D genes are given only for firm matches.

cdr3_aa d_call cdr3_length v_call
ASSPIRVGETQY - 12 TRBV7-2
ASSHAGNEKLF - 11 TRBV28
ASSFWTGGITDTQY TRBD2 14 TRBV7-3
ASSGGTIY - 8 TRBV9
AWSPLNTEAF - 10 TRBV30
ASSAGGQPNYGYT TRBD1 13 TRBV9
ASSPQGGGQY - 10 TRBV7-3
ASSLTTANTEAF - 12 TRBV5-4
ASRRRTSAGWNQPQH - 15 TRBV28
ASSLDRWNGYT TRBD1 11 TRBV7-9
AGSKGQAATNEKLF TRBD1 14 TRBV5-1
ASSTSTGSYEQY - 12 TRBV19
ASSFGRAPYEQY TRBD2 12 TRBV7-2
ASSPGLAKETQY TRBD2 12 TRBV7-9
ASSLTEFSRNTEAF - 14 TRBV7-2
AISGQGGTEAF TRBD1 11 TRBV10-3
ASYSGRAGTDTQY TRBD2 13 TRBV7-8
AWIYIAGTRDEKLF - 14 TRBV30
ASSEGVTPGTEAF - 13 TRBV25-1
ASSVQGNQPQH - 11 TRBV7-2
SATPDRWSGELF - 12 TRBV29-1
ASSRERAETQY - 11 TRBV19
AWSGQGAGYQETQY TRBD1 14 TRBV30
ASSEGIGQPQH - 11 TRBV6-1
ASSQGGGTGNEKLF - 14 TRBV4-2
ASSDYPGGPEQF - 12 TRBV2
ASSLTFVNTEAF - 12 TRBV27
ASSLGSPLH - 9 TRBV28
ASSLDREMSEQY TRBD1 12 TRBV5-1
ASSPTHLRGYEQY - 13 TRBV7-8
ASSSGTANTEAF - 12 TRBV19
ASSSPGGYAGNTIY - 14 TRBV28
ASSAEGLTTSNEKLF - 15 TRBV2
ASSGRRMETQY - 11 TRBV30
ARHKGQVIWDNSPLH - 15 TRBV21-1
AWSVRGGGADTQY - 13 TRBV30
ASSLGTSGWNEQF TRBD2 13 TRBV5-6
ASIRGIGVGQPQH - 13 TRBV19
ASRGQETQY - 9 TRBV2
ATSDRQGAGNQPQH TRBD1 14 TRBV24-1
ASSLIRGGTDTQY - 13 TRBV2
ASIPVGQGGYGNQPQH TRBD1 16 TRBV19
ASSLKGVNYNEQF - 13 TRBV6-5
ASSQDFGTGFYNSPLH TRBD1 16 TRBV3-1/TRBV3-2
ASSPPHTDTQY - 11 TRBV5-1
ASSPPSTAALKF - 12 TRBV18
ASSLQVPSGNTIY - 13 TRBV28
ASSPGAYEQY - 10 TRBV3-1/TRBV3-2
ASSFGEGNTIY - 11 TRBV27
SVEWQGVETQY - 11 TRBV29-1
SAKGQPNTEAF TRBD1 11 TRBV29-1
ASSVETRGETQY - 12 TRBV9
ASSPLGGLAGVGELF TRBD2 15 TRBV7-2
ASSGEYSYNEQF - 12 TRBV3-1/TRBV3-2
ASSESAESGEQY - 12 TRBV6-1
ATSDPTSGRGGEQF TRBD2 14 TRBV24-1
ASSQMTAHSGANVLT - 15 TRBV4-3
ASIASRDTDTQY - 12 TRBV18